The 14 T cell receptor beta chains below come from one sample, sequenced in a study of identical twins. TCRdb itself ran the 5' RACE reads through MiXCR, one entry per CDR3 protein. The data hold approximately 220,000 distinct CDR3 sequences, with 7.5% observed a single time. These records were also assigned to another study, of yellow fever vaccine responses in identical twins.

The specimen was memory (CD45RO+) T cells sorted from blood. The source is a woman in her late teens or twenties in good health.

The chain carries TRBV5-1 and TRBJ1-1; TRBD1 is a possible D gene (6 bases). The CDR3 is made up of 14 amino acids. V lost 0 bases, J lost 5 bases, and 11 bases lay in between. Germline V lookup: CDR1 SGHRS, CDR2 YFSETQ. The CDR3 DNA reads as TGCGCCAGCAGCTTGGCCGGGGGGCCTACTGAAGCTTTCTTT. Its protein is CASSLAGGPTEAFF. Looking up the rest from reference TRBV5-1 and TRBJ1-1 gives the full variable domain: KAGVTQTPRYLIKTRGQQVTLSCSPISGHRSVSWYQQTPGQGLQFLFEYFSETQRNKGNFPGRFSGRQFSNSRSEMNVSTLELGDSALYLCASSLAGGPTEAFFGQGTRLTVV.

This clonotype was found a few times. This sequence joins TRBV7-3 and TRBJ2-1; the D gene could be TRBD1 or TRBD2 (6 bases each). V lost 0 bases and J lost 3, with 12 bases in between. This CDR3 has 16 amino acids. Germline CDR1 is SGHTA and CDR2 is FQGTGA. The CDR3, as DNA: TGTGCCAGCAGCTTAACGGGGGCGGGATACTACAATGAGCAGTTCTTC. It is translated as CASSLTGAGYYNEQFF.

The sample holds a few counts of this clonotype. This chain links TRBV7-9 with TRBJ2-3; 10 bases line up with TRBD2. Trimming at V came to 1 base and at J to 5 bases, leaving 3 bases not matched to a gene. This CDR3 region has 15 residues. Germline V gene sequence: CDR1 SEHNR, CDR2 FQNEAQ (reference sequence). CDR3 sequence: CASSLGGLAQDTQYF. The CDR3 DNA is TGTGCCAGCAGCTTAGGGGGACTAGCGCAAGATACGCAGTATTTT.

DNA for the CDR3: TGTGCCAGCAGTTACTCCCCCACAAGCGGCCAAGAGACCCAGTACTTC. Residues: CASSYSPTSGQETQYF. The V call is TRBV6-5, the J call TRBJ2-5; possibly TRBD2 for D (5 bases). From germline, CDR1 is MNHEY and CDR2 SVGAGI. V lost 0 bases, J lost 1 base, and 12 bases lay in between. The CDR3 has 16 amino acids.

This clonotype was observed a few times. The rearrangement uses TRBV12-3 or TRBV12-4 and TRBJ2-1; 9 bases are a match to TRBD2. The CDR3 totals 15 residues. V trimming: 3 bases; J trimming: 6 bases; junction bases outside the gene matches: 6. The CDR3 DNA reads TGTGCCAGCAGTTTTGTCAGCGGGGGGCGCAATGAGCAGTTCTTC. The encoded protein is CASSFVSGGRNEQFF.

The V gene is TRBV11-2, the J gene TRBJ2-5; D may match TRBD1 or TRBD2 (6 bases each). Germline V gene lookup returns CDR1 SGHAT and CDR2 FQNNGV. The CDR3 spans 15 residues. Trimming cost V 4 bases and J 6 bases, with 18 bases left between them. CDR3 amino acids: CASSSVQGRDKTQYF. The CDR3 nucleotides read TGTGCCAGCAGCTCCGTTCAGGGGCGGGACAAGACCCAGTACTTC.

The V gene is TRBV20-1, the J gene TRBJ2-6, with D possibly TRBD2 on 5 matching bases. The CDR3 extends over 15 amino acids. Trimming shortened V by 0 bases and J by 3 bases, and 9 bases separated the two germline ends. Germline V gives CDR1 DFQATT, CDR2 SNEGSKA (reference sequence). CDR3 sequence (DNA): TGCAGTGCTAGAGATCTTGCGGGTGGGGCCAACGTCCTGACTTTC. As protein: CSARDLAGGANVLTF.

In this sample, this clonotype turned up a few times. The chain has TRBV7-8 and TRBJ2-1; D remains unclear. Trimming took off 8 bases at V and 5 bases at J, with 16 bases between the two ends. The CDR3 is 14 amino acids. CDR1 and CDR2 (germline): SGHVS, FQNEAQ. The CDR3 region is CASDSRRMNNEQFF. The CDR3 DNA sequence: TGTGCCAGCGACTCCCGACGGATGAACAATGAGCAGTTCTTC.

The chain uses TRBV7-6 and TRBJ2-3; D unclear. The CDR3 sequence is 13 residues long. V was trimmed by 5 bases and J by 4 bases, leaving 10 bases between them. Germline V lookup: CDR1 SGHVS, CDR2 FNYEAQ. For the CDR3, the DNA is TGTGCCAGCAGCAGGGCCTATCCAGATACGCAGTATTTT. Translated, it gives CASSRAYPDTQYF. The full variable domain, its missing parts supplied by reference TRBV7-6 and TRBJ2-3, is GAGVSQSPRYKVTKRGQDVALRCDPISGHVSLYWYRQALGQGPEFLTYFNYEAQQDKSGLPNDRFSAERPEGSISTLTIQRTEQRDSAMYRCASSRAYPDTQYFGPGTRLTVL.

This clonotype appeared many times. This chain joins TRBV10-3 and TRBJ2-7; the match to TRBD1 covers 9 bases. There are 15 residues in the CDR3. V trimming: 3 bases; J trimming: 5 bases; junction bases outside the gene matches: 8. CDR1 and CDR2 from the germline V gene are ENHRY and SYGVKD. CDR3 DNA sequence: TGTGCCATCAGTGACCCGGGACAGGGAGTGGACGAGCAGTACTTC. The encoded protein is CAISDPGQGVDEQYF.

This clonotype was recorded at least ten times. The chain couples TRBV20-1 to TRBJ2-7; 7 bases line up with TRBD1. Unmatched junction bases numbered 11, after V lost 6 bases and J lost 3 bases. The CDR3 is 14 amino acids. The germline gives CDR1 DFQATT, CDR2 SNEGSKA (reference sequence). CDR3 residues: CSALTGASGYEQYF. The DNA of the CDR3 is TGCAGTGCGCTTACAGGGGCCTCAGGCTACGAGCAGTACTTC.

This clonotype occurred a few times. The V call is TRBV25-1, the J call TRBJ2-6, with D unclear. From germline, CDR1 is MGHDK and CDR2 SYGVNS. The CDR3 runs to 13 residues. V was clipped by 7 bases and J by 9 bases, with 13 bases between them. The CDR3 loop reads CASNREVGNVLTF. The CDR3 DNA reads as TGTGCCAGCAACCGTGAGGTGGGCAACGTCCTGACTTTC.

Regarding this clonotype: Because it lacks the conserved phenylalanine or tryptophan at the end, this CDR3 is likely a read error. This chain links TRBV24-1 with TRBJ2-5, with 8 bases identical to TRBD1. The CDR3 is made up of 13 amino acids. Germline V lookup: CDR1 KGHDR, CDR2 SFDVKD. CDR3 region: CTTGGQGGETQYY. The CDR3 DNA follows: TGTACCACCGGCGGACAGGGTGGAGAGACCCAGTACTAC.

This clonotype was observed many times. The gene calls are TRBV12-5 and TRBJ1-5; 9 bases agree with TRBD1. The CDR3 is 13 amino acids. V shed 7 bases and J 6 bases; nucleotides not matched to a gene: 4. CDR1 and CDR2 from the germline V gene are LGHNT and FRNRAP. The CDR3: CASAWDRAQPQHF. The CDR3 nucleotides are TGTGCTAGTGCGTGGGACAGGGCTCAGCCCCAGCATTTT.